The 9 T cell receptor beta chains below all came from one sample that was sequenced in a study of cytotoxic CD8 clonotypes in ibrutinib-treated CLL. Profiled with immunoSEQ multiplex PCR; TCRdb holds only in-frame clones, not every one. The table includes some 98,000 clones, 78% detected once. The sample consisted of PBMCs, taken after 12 months of ibrutinib treatment. All receptors derive from a human donor with chronic lymphocytic leukemia.

The chain is built from TRBV27 and TRBJ2-7; D gene unclear. The length of the CDR3 is 13 residues. V shed 6 bases and J shed 4 bases, with 13 bases lying between them. Germline V gene lookup returns CDR1 MNHEY and CDR2 SMNVEV (reference sequence). CDR3 DNA: TGTGCCAGCAGGCCCGGGCATAAATACGAGCAGTACTTC. Amino acid sequence: CASRPGHKYEQYF.

CDR3 in amino acids: CASSPLGGEYEQYF. CDR3 bases: TGCGCCAGCAGCCCCCTAGGAGGGGAGTACGAGCAGTACTTC. This sequence joins TRBV5-1 and TRBJ2-7, with TRBD2 as a possible D gene (6 bases). This CDR3 has 14 amino acids. CDR1 and CDR2 (germline): SGHRS, YFSETQ. V shed 4 bases and J shed 4 bases, with 15 bases lying between them.

The chain combines TRBV6-1 with TRBJ1-5; tentatively, D is TRBD1 (5 bases). From germline, CDR1 is MNHNS and CDR2 SASEGT. The V end lost 4 bases, the J end lost 4 bases, and 11 bases lay between the germline ends. This CDR3 spans 14 amino acids. This CDR3 is CASSGGIGNQPQHF. The CDR3 nucleotides read TGTGCCAGCAGTGGGGGGATAGGGAATCAGCCCCAGCATTTT.

This clone occurred a few times. The chain has TRBV28 and TRBJ2-3; 9 bases align to TRBD1. The CDR3 length is 15 residues. The V gene's germline CDR1 is MDHEN and CDR2 SYDVKM. V lost 6 bases and J lost 1; bases outside the gene matches: 5. The CDR3, as DNA: TGTGCCAGCAGCTACTACAGGGGGCGCACAGATACGCAGTATTTT. This codes for CASSYYRGRTDTQYF.

The gene calls are TRBV6-5 and TRBJ1-1, with 7 bases lining up with TRBD1. The CDR3 is 14 amino acids. The V and J ends lost 4 bases and 4 bases, in that order; junction bases with no gene match: 6. Germline V CDR1 and CDR2: MNHEY, SVGAGI. The CDR3, as DNA: TGTGCCAGCAGTTGGAAAGGGGGCGGCACTGAAGCTTTCTTT. The encoded protein is CASSWKGGGTEAFF.

This clone appeared once. The chain links TRBV10-3 to TRBJ2-7, with 10 bases aligning to TRBD1. CDR1 ENHRY and CDR2 SYGVKD come from the germline V gene. This CDR3 comprises 13 residues. Trimming took 7 bases from V and 8 from J; bases not matched to a gene: 8. DNA for the CDR3: TGTGCCATCAACCCCGGACAGGGGGTGAAGCAGTACTTC. It is translated as CAINPGQGVKQYF.

This clone appeared a few times. The chain joins TRBV6-1 to TRBJ1-1; D unclear. Looked up from germline, CDR1 is MNHNS and CDR2 is SASEGT. The CDR3 is 14 residues long. The V gene lost 7 bases and the J gene lost 4 bases, with 16 bases spanning the gap. The DNA of the CDR3 is TGTGCCAGCATAAGGTCCGAGGGAAGCACTGAAGCTTTCTTT. Its protein product is CASIRSEGSTEAFF.

The chain combines TRBV2 with TRBJ1-1; no clear D gene. The germline V gene has CDR1 SNHLY and CDR2 FYNNEI. Trimming left V 1 base short and J 4 bases short, with 13 bases between. The CDR3 is made up of 15 amino acids. The CDR3 DNA sequence: TGTGCCAGCAGTGAAGATCGGGCGCCATTCACTGAAGCTTTCTTT. Translating gives CASSEDRAPFTEAFF.

This chain links TRBV7-6 with TRBJ1-1; unclear D gene. V was cut by 5 bases and J by 3 bases, with 7 bases left in between. CDR1 SGHVS and CDR2 FNYEAQ come from the germline V gene. The CDR3 is 12 amino acids. This CDR3 is CASSRKDTEAFF. The DNA of the CDR3 is TGTGCCAGCAGCCGAAAAGACACTGAAGCTTTCTTT.